Reported below is one TCR beta chain. Its target is not known. This sample is part of a study of T cell responses to AZD1222 COVID-19 vaccine. Notes on the study in general: Possibly, clonal diversity was underestimated; donors were largely white British and included more females. Rises in breadth and depth of Spike-specific TCRs came after two AZD1222 doses. Reportedly, nearly half of unique spike TCRs recognized epitopes outside B.1.351/B.1.1.7 mutations.

CDR1 is SNHLY, CDR2 FYNNEI, per germline. V gave up 6 bases and J gave up 3 bases, with 8 bases separating them. There are 13 residues in the CDR3. Sequencing used immunoSEQ multiplex PCR; TCRdb keeps in-frame clones, though not all of them. Of 120,000 or so clones listed, 88% were seen once; the top ten hold 18%. The sample was peripheral blood, taken on day 0 of MenACWY control vaccination. The TCR originated in an adult in good health. The genes are TRBV2 and TRBJ2-2; D is possibly TRBD2 (6 bases). The CDR3 is CASRRLDTGELFF. CDR3 DNA: TGTGCCAGCAGGAGACTAGACACCGGGGAGCTGTTTTTT.